This T cell receptor beta chain is drawn from a study of shared clonotypes between healthy human individuals. Study findings and constraints: Lower generation probabilities were found for non-shared clonotypes than for those shared by all four donors. Naive subsets generally exceeded memory subsets in estimated richness.

Deep was the level at which the assay was run. Repertoires were generated with immunoSEQ multiplex PCR, while TCRdb's copy carries only in-frame clones and drops some. In the table there are more than 2 million clones, approximately 92% of which are singletons. This clone was seen once. Its specificity is unknown. Distinct nucleotide sequences in the sample also encode this CDR3. This CDR3 comprises 11 residues. CDR1 and CDR2 (germline): SGHTA, FQGTGA. V lost 3 bases and J lost 6, with 6 bases in between. CD8 cells regarded as naive lacked CD45RO, were positively chosen for CCR7, and omitted terminally differentiated effector memory CD45RA+ cells.

This TCR was recovered from a man aged 18 to 29 in good health. Some clones in this sample may be carry-over from other donors' samples. Sequences were obtained from naive CD8+ T cells from PBMCs. The rearrangement joins TRBV7-3 to TRBJ2-7; possibly TRBD2 for D (6 bases). CDR3 in DNA: TGTGCCAGCAGCTTCGGGGGCGAGCAGTACTTC. It is translated as CASSFGGEQYF.